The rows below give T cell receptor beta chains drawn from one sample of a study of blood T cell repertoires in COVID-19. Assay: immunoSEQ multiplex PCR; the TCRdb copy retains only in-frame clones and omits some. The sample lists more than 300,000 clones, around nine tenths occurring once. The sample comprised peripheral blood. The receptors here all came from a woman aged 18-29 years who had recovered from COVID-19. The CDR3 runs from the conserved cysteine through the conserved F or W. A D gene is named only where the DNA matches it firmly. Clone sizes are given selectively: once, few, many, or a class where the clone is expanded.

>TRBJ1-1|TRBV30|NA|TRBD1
CAWSRTGDTEAFF
TGTGCCTGGAGCCGGACAGGGGACACTGAAGCTTTCTTT
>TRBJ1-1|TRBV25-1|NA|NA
CASVMRVAEAFF
TGTGCCAGCGTTATGAGGGTCGCTGAAGCTTTCTTT
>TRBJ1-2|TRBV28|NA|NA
CASSTAEVRYGYTF
TGTGCCAGCAGTACCGCGGAGGTTAGGTATGGCTACACCTTC
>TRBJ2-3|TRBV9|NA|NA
CASSVGGWADTQYF
TGTGCCAGCAGCGTAGGCGGTTGGGCAGATACGCAGTATTTT
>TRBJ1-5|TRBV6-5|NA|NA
CASRVSDGQPQHF
TGTGCCAGCAGAGTCTCCGACGGGCAGCCCCAGCATTTT
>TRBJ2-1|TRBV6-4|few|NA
CASSDSPEGEQFF
TGTGCCAGCAGTGACTCTCCGGAGGGTGAGCAGTTCTTC
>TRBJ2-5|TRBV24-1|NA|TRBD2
CATSDPRLAGQETQYF
TGTGCCACCAGTGACCCCAGACTAGCGGGACAAGAGACCCAGTACTTC
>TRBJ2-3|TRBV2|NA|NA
CASTRQDTDTQYF
TGTGCCAGCACCAGACAGGACACAGATACGCAGTATTTT
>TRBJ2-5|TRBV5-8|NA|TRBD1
CASSLAVGRGSRETQYF
TGTGCCAGCAGCTTGGCCGTCGGCAGGGGGTCACGAGAGACCCAGTACTTC
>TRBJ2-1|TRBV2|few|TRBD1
CASSPLTGGRRNEQFF
TGTGCCAGCAGCCCCCTTACAGGGGGCAGAAGGAATGAGCAGTTCTTC
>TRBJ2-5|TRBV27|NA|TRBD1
CASSSTGTGGLTQYF
TGTGCCAGCAGTTCTACCGGGACAGGGGGATTAACCCAGTACTTC
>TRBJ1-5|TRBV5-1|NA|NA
CASSLDGGGPQHF
TGCGCCAGCAGCTTGGATGGAGGAGGGCCCCAGCATTTT
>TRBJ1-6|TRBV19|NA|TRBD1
CASSLGQGPPSLHF
TGTGCCAGTAGCCTCGGACAGGGGCCACCTTCCCTCCACTTT
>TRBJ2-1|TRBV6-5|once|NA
CAGVGYCSSYNEQFF
TGTGCCGGAGTTGGGTACTGTAGCTCCTACAATGAGCAGTTCTTC
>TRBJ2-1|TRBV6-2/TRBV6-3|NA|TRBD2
CASSRVTSGRLSLGDNEQFF
TGTGCCAGCAGCCGCGTAACTAGCGGGAGGCTATCACTGGGGGACAATGAGCAGTTCTTC
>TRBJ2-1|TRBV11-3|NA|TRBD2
CASSLGLAGREGEQFF
TGTGCCAGCAGCTTAGGTCTAGCGGGAAGGGAGGGTGAGCAGTTCTTC
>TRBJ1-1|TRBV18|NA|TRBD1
CASSPRQGDMNTEAFF
TGTGCCAGCTCACCACGACAGGGCGACATGAACACTGAAGCTTTCTTT
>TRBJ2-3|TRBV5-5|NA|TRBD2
CASSPLAGGPKSRDTQYF
TGTGCCAGCAGCCCCCTAGCGGGAGGACCTAAAAGTAGAGATACGCAGTATTTT
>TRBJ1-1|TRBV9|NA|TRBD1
CASSPPGQGALNTEAFF
TGTGCCAGCAGCCCACCGGGACAGGGGGCCTTGAACACTGAAGCTTTCTTT
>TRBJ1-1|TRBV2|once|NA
CASSETRAPNTEAFF
TGTGCCAGCAGTGAAACCAGGGCACCAAACACTGAAGCTTTCTTT
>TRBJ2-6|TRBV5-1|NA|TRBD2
CASSLVGGSIVSGANVLTF
TGCGCCAGCAGCTTGGTGGGCGGGAGTATCGTCTCTGGGGCCAACGTCCTGACTTTC
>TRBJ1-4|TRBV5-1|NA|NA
CASSFNPGANEKLFF
TGCGCCAGCAGCTTCAATCCCGGGGCTAATGAAAAACTGTTTTTT
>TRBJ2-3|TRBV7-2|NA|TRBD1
CASSRDRGQDTQYF
TGTGCCAGCAGCAGGGACAGGGGGCAAGATACGCAGTATTTT
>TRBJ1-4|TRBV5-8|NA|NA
CASSLVGEKLFF
TGTGCCAGCAGCTTGGTCGGTGAAAAACTGTTTTTT
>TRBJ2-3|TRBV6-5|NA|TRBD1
CASRTDRVGGRQYF
TGTGCCAGCAGGACGGACAGGGTGGGCGGAAGGCAGTATTTT
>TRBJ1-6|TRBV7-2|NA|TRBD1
CASSGGTGGLSPLHF
TGTGCCAGCAGCGGGGGGACAGGGGGCCTATCACCCCTCCACTTT
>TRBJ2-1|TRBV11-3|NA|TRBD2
CASSGRGGTSGSAEGEQFF
TGTGCCAGCAGCGGGCGAGGGGGGACTAGCGGGAGTGCGGAGGGTGAGCAGTTCTTC
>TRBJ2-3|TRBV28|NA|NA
CASSPGTGTADTQYF
TGTGCCAGCAGTCCCGGGACTGGGACCGCAGATACGCAGTATTTT
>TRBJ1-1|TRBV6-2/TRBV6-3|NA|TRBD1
CASSIGQGNTEAFF
TGTGCCAGCAGTATCGGACAGGGGAACACTGAAGCTTTCTTT
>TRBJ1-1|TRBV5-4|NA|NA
CASSWGANTEAFF
TGTGCCAGCAGCTGGGGAGCGAACACTGAAGCTTTCTTT
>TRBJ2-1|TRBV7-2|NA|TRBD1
CASSLIGTGDNEQFF
TGTGCCAGCAGCTTAATAGGGACAGGAGACAATGAGCAGTTCTTC
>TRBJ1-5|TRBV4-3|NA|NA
CASSQGPDQPQHF
TGCGCCAGCAGCCAAGGTCCAGATCAGCCCCAGCATTTT
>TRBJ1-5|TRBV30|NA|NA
CAWSAMSGNQPQHF
TGTGCCTGGAGTGCCATGAGTGGCAATCAGCCCCAGCATTTT
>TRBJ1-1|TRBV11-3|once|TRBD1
CASSLDGWTGEVAVEAFF
TGTGCCAGCAGCTTAGATGGGTGGACAGGTGAGGTTGCGGTTGAAGCTTTCTTT
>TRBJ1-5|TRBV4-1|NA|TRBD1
CASSQEWGTANQPQHF
TGCGCCAGCAGCCAAGAGTGGGGGACAGCAAATCAGCCCCAGCATTTT
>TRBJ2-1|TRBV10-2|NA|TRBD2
CASSEVLAGGEQFF
TGCGCCAGCAGTGAGGTGTTGGCGGGGGGTGAGCAGTTCTTC
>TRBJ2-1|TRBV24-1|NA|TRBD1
CATSDARGPYNEQFF
TGTGCCACCAGTGACGCAAGGGGGCCGTACAATGAGCAGTTCTTC
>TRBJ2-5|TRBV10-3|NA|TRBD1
CAISETATGLQETQYF
TGTGCCATCAGTGAAACCGCGACAGGGTTACAAGAGACCCAGTACTTC
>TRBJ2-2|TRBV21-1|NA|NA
CASSKETPWGLAGTGELFF
TGTGCCAGCAGCAAAGAGACCCCCTGGGGGCTAGCGGGCACCGGGGAGCTGTTTTTT
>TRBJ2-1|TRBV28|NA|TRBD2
CASSPRASGRAVNEQFF
TGTGCCAGCAGTCCCCGAGCTAGCGGGAGGGCCGTCAATGAGCAGTTCTTC
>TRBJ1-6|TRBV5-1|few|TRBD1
CASSPAGTASSPLHF
TGCGCCAGCAGCCCCGCCGGGACAGCTAGCTCACCCCTCCACTTT
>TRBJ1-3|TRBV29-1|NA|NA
CSVLFGNTIYF
TGCAGCGTTCTTTTCGGAAACACCATATATTTT
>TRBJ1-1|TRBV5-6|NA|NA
CASRGVGNTEAFF
TGTGCCAGCAGAGGGGTAGGGAACACTGAAGCTTTCTTT
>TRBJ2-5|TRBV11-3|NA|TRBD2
CASSPWGGSKETQYF
TGTGCCAGCAGCCCTTGGGGGGGGTCTAAAGAGACCCAGTACTTC
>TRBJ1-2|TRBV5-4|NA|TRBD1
CASSPRGREGYTF
TGTGCCAGCAGCCCCAGGGGGCGAGAAGGCTACACCTTC
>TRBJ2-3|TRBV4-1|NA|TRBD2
CASSVSGLVTDTQYF
TGCGCCAGCAGCGTTTCGGGACTAGTCACAGATACGCAGTATTTT
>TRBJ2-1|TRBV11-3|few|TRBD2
CASSPTGTRLYNEQFF
TGTGCCAGCAGCCCAACCGGGACTAGGCTCTACAATGAGCAGTTCTTC
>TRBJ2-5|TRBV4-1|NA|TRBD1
CASSQATGGTQETQYF
TGCGCCAGCAGCCAAGCGACAGGGGGGACTCAAGAGACCCAGTACTTC
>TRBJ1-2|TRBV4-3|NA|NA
CASSQTVEGGYTF
TGCGCCAGCAGCCAGACAGTGGAGGGGGGCTACACCTTC
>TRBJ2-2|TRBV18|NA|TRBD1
CASSRYRDRAAGELFF
TGTGCCAGCTCCCGCTATCGGGACAGGGCGGCCGGGGAGCTGTTTTTT
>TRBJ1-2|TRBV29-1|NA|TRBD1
CSVSDRGGSGYTF
TGCAGCGTGTCCGACAGGGGAGGCTCTGGCTACACCTTC
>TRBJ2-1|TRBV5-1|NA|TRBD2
CASSPRAGTYSYNEQFF
TGCGCCAGCAGCCCCAGAGCGGGAACATACTCCTACAATGAGCAGTTCTTC
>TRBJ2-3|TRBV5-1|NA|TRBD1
CASSRDSSTDTQYF
TGCGCCAGCAGCAGGGACAGTAGCACAGATACGCAGTATTTT
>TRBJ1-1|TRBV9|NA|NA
CASSVSPMNTEAFF
TGTGCCAGCAGCGTATCTCCTATGAACACTGAAGCTTTCTTT
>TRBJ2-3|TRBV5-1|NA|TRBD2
CASSLEVAGGPIGTDTQYF
TGCGCCAGCAGCTTGGAGGTTGCGGGAGGGCCGATCGGAACAGATACGCAGTATTTT